The 20 T cell receptor beta chains below all came from one sample that was sequenced in a study of molecular identifiers for immune sequencing clone quantification. TCRdb ran MiXCR on the PCR reads and lists one entry per CDR3 protein. The sample shows roughly 320,000 distinct CDR3 sequences, roughly 24% of them seen only once. The sample comprised naive CD8+ T cells from blood, with Jurkat cell RNA spiked in. Subset meaning: FACS-sorted CD8+CD4-CCR7+CD45RA+ naive T cells. Every receptor here comes from a human donor in good health. Some libraries in this study had Jurkat cell RNA spiked in.

This clonotype turned up a few times. This sequence joins TRBV20-1 and TRBJ2-7, with D perhaps TRBD1 (6 bases). Trimming shortened V by 3 bases and J by 7 bases, and 16 bases separated the two germline ends. CDR1 DFQATT and CDR2 SNEGSKA come from the germline V gene (reference sequence). This CDR3 is 13 amino acids long. The CDR3, as DNA: TGCAGTGCTAGTTTTAGCGTCCAGGGGGAGCAGTACTTC. Translation gives CSASFSVQGEQYF.

The chain combines TRBV7-6 with TRBJ2-2, with 8 bases matching TRBD2. CDR3 length: 20 amino acids. Germline lookup yields CDR1 SGHVS and CDR2 FNYEAQ. The V gene end was trimmed by 0 bases and the J gene end by 5 bases; junction bases not matched to a gene: 17. This chain's CDR3 is CASSLASGLAETPRTGELFF. The CDR3 nucleotides read TGTGCCAGCAGCTTAGCTTCCGGACTAGCAGAGACACCCCGGACCGGGGAGCTGTTTTTT. Supplemented by reference TRBV7-6 and TRBJ2-2, the full variable domain reads GAGVSQSPRYKVTKRGQDVALRCDPISGHVSLYWYRQALGQGPEFLTYFNYEAQQDKSGLPNDRFSAERPEGSISTLTIQRTEQRDSAMYRCASSLASGLAETPRTGELFFGEGSRLTVL.

Details on this clonotype: A read error is possible here, since a much larger clone lies one base away. The conserved closing phenylalanine or tryptophan is absent in this CDR3, likely reflecting a read error. The chain uses TRBV7-9 and TRBJ1-2, with TRBD1 as a possible D gene (5 bases). The V gene lost 5 bases and the J gene lost 6 bases, with 19 bases spanning the gap. Germline CDR1 and CDR2: SEHNR and FQNEAQ (reference sequence). This CDR3 comprises 15 residues. The CDR3 sequence is CASSQRGQGLNGYTL. The CDR3 bases are TGTGCCAGCAGCCAGAGGGGTCAGGGACTGAATGGCTACACCCTC.

About this clonotype: It may be a read error: a sequence one base away is much more abundant. The chain recombines TRBV7-9 with TRBJ2-5; 9 nucleotides match TRBD2. Per the germline V gene, CDR1 is SEHNR and CDR2 is FQNEAQ (reference sequence). This CDR3 region has 15 residues. Trimming cost V 3 bases and J 5 bases; bases outside gene matches: 7. As DNA, the CDR3 is TGTGCCAGCAGCTTTCACCGCGGGGGGGAGGAGACCCAGTACTTC. Amino acids: CASSFHRGGEETQYF.

This clonotype was detected ten times or more. V is TRBV11-2 and J is TRBJ1-1, with D unresolved. Trimming pared 5 bases from V and 10 bases from J, leaving 20 bases between. The CDR3 consists of 14 residues. Per germline, CDR1 SGHAT and CDR2 FQNNGV. CDR3 in amino acids: CASSLKERITGAFF. The CDR3 bases are TGTGCCAGCAGCCTCAAGGAACGGATCACCGGAGCTTTCTTT. The full variable domain, rest sourced from reference TRBV11-2 and TRBJ1-1, is EAGVAQSPRYKIIEKRQSVAFWCNPISGHATLYWYQQILGQGPKLLIQFQNNGVVDDSQLPKDRFSAERLKGVDSTLKIQPAKLEDSAVYLCASSLKERITGAFFGQGTRLTVV.

This clonotype has ten or more counts. V gene TRBV29-1 combines with J gene TRBJ2-3; TRBD1 aligns across 7 bases. Germline V gene lookup returns CDR1 SQVTM and CDR2 ANQGSEA. The CDR3 is 14 residues long. V was clipped by 4 bases and J by 4 bases; unmatched bases: 8. In DNA, the CDR3 is TGCAGCGTTGTGACAGGGATGGGGGCAGATACGCAGTATTTT. Translated: CSVVTGMGADTQYF.

This chain connects TRBV2 to TRBJ1-1; D gene ambiguous. The CDR3 has 14 amino acids. CDR1 is SNHLY and CDR2 is FYNNEI in the germline V gene. V dropped 0 bases and J dropped 8 bases, with 13 bases sitting between them. The CDR3, as DNA: TGTGCCAGCAGTGAAGCGCTGGCAGCGAACGAAGCTTTCTTT. It specifies CASSEALAANEAFF.

Note on this clonotype: A read error may be the cause here, since a much bigger clone is one base away. The V and J genes are TRBV5-4 and TRBJ2-7; D gene uncertain. This CDR3 comprises 13 residues. Germline V lookup: CDR1 SGHNT, CDR2 YYREEE (reference sequence). The CDR3 DNA reads as TGTGCCAGCAGTCAGGTGGATAGCTACGGGCAGTACTTC. As protein: CASSQVDSYGQYF. The full variable domain, completed using reference TRBV5-4 and TRBJ2-7, is ETGVTQSPTHLIKTRGQQVTLRCSSQSGHNTVSWYQQALGQGPQFIFQYYREEENGRGNFPPRFSGLQFPNYSSELNVNALELDDSALYLCASSQVDSYGQYFGPGTRLTVT.

The chain carries TRBV2 and TRBJ2-1; D is ambiguous. The CDR3 contains 17 residues. The V and J ends lost 3 bases and 0 bases respectively, with 15 bases between them. Germline lookup yields CDR1 SNHLY and CDR2 FYNNEI. This chain's CDR3 is CASSDIERTSSYNEQFF. The CDR3 nucleotides are TGTGCCAGCAGTGATATCGAAAGAACAAGCTCCTACAATGAGCAGTTCTTC.

V gene TRBV5-6 combines with J gene TRBJ1-2, with no clear D. CDR1 is SGHDT, CDR2 YYEEEE, per germline. V lost 0 bases to trimming and J lost 1 base, with 7 bases between them. The length of the CDR3 is 14 residues. The CDR3 here is CASSLDILNYGYTF. CDR3 DNA sequence: TGTGCCAGCAGCTTGGACATCCTTAACTATGGCTACACCTTC.

V is TRBV6-6 and J is TRBJ1-5, with 8 bases fitting TRBD1. The junction had 6 bases not matched to a gene; V was cut back by 4 bases and J by 1 base. This CDR3 is built from 16 residues. CDR1 and CDR2 (germline): MNHNY, SVGAGI (reference sequence). CDR3 bases: TGTGCCAGCAGTTCAGGGGGCCGACGGAGCAATCAGCCCCAGCATTTT. Translated, it gives CASSSGGRRSNQPQHF.

This clonotype was observed a few times. The chain joins TRBV4-3 to TRBJ1-5; D ambiguous. V was cut by 0 bases and J by 7 bases, with 13 bases left in between. Germline-derived CDR1 and CDR2 are LGHNA and YSLEER. CDR3 length: 15 amino acids. CDR3 DNA sequence: TGCGCCAGCAGCCAAGATAGGGCAGTCCAGCAGCCCCAGCATTTT. It is translated as CASSQDRAVQQPQHF.

This clonotype has more than one count but fewer than ten. This chain links TRBV7-9 with TRBJ2-5; D ambiguous. Germline lookup yields CDR1 SEHNR and CDR2 FQNEAQ (reference sequence). This CDR3 spans 15 amino acids. V lost 1 base, J lost 7 bases, and 16 bases lay in between. The CDR3 is CASSLGAAPMWTQYF. The DNA for the CDR3 is TGTGCCAGCAGCTTAGGGGCGGCCCCCATGTGGACCCAGTACTTC.

The chain has TRBV9 and TRBJ2-3; weak D call: TRBD2 (6 bases). From germline, CDR1 is SGDLS and CDR2 YYNGEE. This CDR3 has 11 residues. This CDR3 is CEAGNTDTQYF. In DNA, the CDR3 is TGTGAGGCGGGAAACACAGATACGCAGTATTTT.

This clonotype was seen at least ten times. The chain has TRBV27 and TRBJ2-3, with D possibly called TRBD1 or TRBD2 (5 bases each). CDR3 length equals 13 residues. Per germline, CDR1 MNHEY and CDR2 SMNVEV (reference sequence). V was cut by 5 bases and J by 4 bases, with 10 bases left in between. The CDR3 DNA is TGTGCCAGCAGTGGGACGTGGGCAGATACGCAGTATTTT. Translation: CASSGTWADTQYF.

This chain links TRBV3-1 with TRBJ2-3; D is possibly TRBD2 (6 bases). The CDR3 totals 17 residues. Trimming shortened V by 0 bases and J by 1 base, and 14 bases separated the two germline ends. Germline V gene data show CDR1 as LGHDT and CDR2 as YNNKEL (reference sequence). CDR3 DNA sequence: TGTGCCAGCAGCCAAGATTTGTGGACTAACCGCACAGATACGCAGTATTTT. It codes for CASSQDLWTNRTDTQYF.

V and J are TRBV12-3 or TRBV12-4 and TRBJ2-1, with TRBD1 identical over 10 bases. This CDR3 is 15 amino acids long. J gave up 8 bases and V 5 bases, and 9 bases lay outside the gene matches. The CDR3 nucleotides are TGTGCCAGCAGTCCCGAGGGGACAGGGGATCATGAGCAGTTCTTC. Its protein product is CASSPEGTGDHEQFF.

The sample holds many counts of this clonotype. This rearrangement joins TRBV28 to TRBJ2-3; 8 bases map to TRBD2. The CDR3 loop spans 16 amino acids. Germline CDR1 is MDHEN and CDR2 is SYDVKM. J lost 0 bases, V lost 1 base, and 3 bases had no gene match. CDR3 nucleotides: TGTGCCAGCAGTTTATCAGCGGGAGATAGCACAGATACGCAGTATTTT. This encodes CASSLSAGDSTDTQYF.

A remark on this clonotype: Given a much more abundant clone one base away, this may be a read error. Since no conserved phenylalanine or tryptophan closes the CDR3, a read error is the likely cause. The rearrangement joins TRBV2 to TRBJ2-7; D uncertain. Germline CDR1 reads SNHLY; CDR2 reads FYNNEI. V was clipped by 8 bases and J by 3 bases, with 8 bases between them. The CDR3 has 11 residues. CDR3 residues: CASGPNYEQYL. In DNA, the CDR3 is TGTGCCAGCGGACCGAACTACGAGCAGTACCTC.

This clonotype was counted many times. This sequence joins TRBV9 and TRBJ1-1, with D possibly being TRBD1 (6 bases). Germline V gives CDR1 SGDLS, CDR2 YYNGEE. V lost 7 bases and J 4 bases, leaving 29 bases between the germline ends. This CDR3 is built from 18 residues. For the CDR3, the DNA is TGTGCCAGCGGAAGGGAGGGGGAATCAACCCTACGCGGCACTGAAGCTTTCTTT. It yields the protein CASGREGESTLRGTEAFF.